The 27 T cell receptor beta chains listed next were all sequenced from one sample in a study of blood T cell repertoires in COVID-19. Produced via immunoSEQ multiplex PCR; TCRdb's table is partial and in-frame only. This sample has about 120,000 clones; about 85% occur once, and the top ten carry more than 4.5%. The sequenced sample consisted of peripheral blood. The receptors come from a human donor in a cohort sampled during active COVID-19.

This clone was recorded a few times. J is TRBJ2-2 and V is TRBV4-3, with 13 bases aligning to TRBD2. V shed 2 bases, J shed 4 bases, and the junction held 13 bases outside the gene matches. Germline V lookup: CDR1 LGHNA, CDR2 YSLEER. There are 20 residues in the CDR3. Written as DNA, the CDR3 is TGCGCCAGCAGCCAAATCAGTACTAGCGGGAGGGGCCTCGGCACCGGGGAGCTGTTTTTT. This encodes CASSQISTSGRGLGTGELFF.

This clone is a singleton in its sample. This sequence joins TRBV4-2 and TRBJ1-1, with TRBD1 as a possible D gene (5 bases). This CDR3 contains 15 residues. The germline V and J ends were trimmed by 0 bases and 1 base, with 9 bases remaining between them. Germline CDR1 and CDR2: LGHNA and YNFKEQ. This chain's CDR3 is CASSQDSGSNTEAFF. CDR3 DNA sequence: TGTGCCAGCAGCCAAGATTCAGGGTCGAACACTGAAGCTTTCTTT.

V is TRBV5-1 and J is TRBJ2-7; no clear D. Germline loops: CDR1 SGHRS, CDR2 YFSETQ. The CDR3 sequence is 14 residues long. V was shortened by 6 bases and J by 0 bases, with 13 bases between the two germline ends. The CDR3 loop is CASKSQTGSYEQYF. The CDR3 nucleotides are TGCGCCAGCAAAAGTCAGACTGGCTCCTACGAGCAGTACTTC.

The rearrangement joins TRBV28 to TRBJ1-2; tentative D call: TRBD1 (6 bases). The CDR3 runs 14 residues. Germline CDR1 is MDHEN and CDR2 is SYDVKM. Trimming took 7 bases from V and 5 from J, leaving 17 bases between them. The DNA for the CDR3 is TGTGCCAGCAACCCCCACGTCAGGGGATATGGCTACACCTTC. It is translated as CASNPHVRGYGYTF.

The V call is TRBV5-1, the J call TRBJ2-5; 9 bases map to TRBD2. Trimming removed 0 bases from V and 4 bases from J; junction bases left unmatched: 7. Germline loops: CDR1 SGHRS, CDR2 YFSETQ. This CDR3 spans 16 amino acids. CDR3 sequence: CASSLGGSGSLETQYF. CDR3 nucleotide sequence: TGCGCCAGCAGCTTGGGAGGTAGCGGGAGTTTAGAGACCCAGTACTTC.

The V call is TRBV2, the J call TRBJ1-1; D is unclear. Germline loops: CDR1 SNHLY, CDR2 FYNNEI. This CDR3 is 13 amino acids long. Deletions cut 8 bases from V and 0 bases from J, with 10 bases between. The CDR3, as DNA: TGTGCCAGCGATTCCCAGATGAACACTGAAGCTTTCTTT. It yields the protein CASDSQMNTEAFF.

The chain links TRBV7-9 to TRBJ2-1, with TRBD1 matching 9 bases. There are 16 residues in the CDR3. Germline CDR1 is SEHNR and CDR2 is FQNEAQ (reference sequence). The junction had 9 bases not matched to a gene; V was cut back by 5 bases and J by 4 bases. The CDR3 coding sequence is TGTGCCAGCAGCCTAGATCCGGGACAGGGTTACAATGAGCAGTTCTTC. This gives the protein CASSLDPGQGYNEQFF.

The rearrangement links TRBV10-3 to TRBJ2-1, with D perhaps matching TRBD2 (6 bases). Germline V CDR1 and CDR2: ENHRY, SYGVKD. The CDR3 runs 15 residues. Trimming pared 5 bases from V and 4 bases from J, leaving 15 bases between. This chain's CDR3 is CAISQGGLGYNEQFF. In DNA, the CDR3 is TGTGCCATCAGTCAGGGAGGCCTAGGTTACAATGAGCAGTTCTTC.

This chain uses TRBV5-1 with TRBJ1-4, with TRBD1 matching over 7 bases. V trimming: 5 bases; J trimming: 7 bases; junction bases outside the gene matches: 11. Germline CDR1 reads SGHRS; CDR2 reads YFSETQ. This CDR3 is built from 15 residues. The CDR3: CASSPRQGPVEKLFF. Written as DNA, the CDR3 is TGCGCCAGCAGTCCACGACAGGGACCGGTTGAAAAACTGTTTTTT.

The CDR3 loop reads CAWSSSGRSGVSNEQFF. The CDR3 region has the DNA TGTGCCTGGAGTAGTAGCGGGAGGTCGGGGGTGAGCAATGAGCAGTTCTTC. V and J are TRBV30 and TRBJ2-1; 10 bases map to TRBD2. Germline lookup yields CDR1 GTSNPN and CDR2 SVGIG (reference sequence). This CDR3 region has 17 residues. The trim removed 2 bases at V and 6 bases at J, leaving 13 bases unmatched.

V usage is TRBV28 and J usage is TRBJ1-2; 7 bases map to TRBD1. J gave up 4 bases and V 6 bases, and 2 bases lay outside the gene matches. The length of the CDR3 is 12 residues. Germline values: CDR1 MDHEN, CDR2 SYDVKM. CDR3 bases: TGTGCCAGCAGCAGACAGGGCTATGGCTACACCTTC. Amino acids: CASSRQGYGYTF.

V gene TRBV28 combines with J gene TRBJ2-6, with 9 bases lining up with TRBD1. Germline V CDR1 and CDR2: MDHEN, SYDVKM. The V and J ends lost 6 bases and 4 bases, in that order; junction bases with no gene match: 13. The CDR3 totals 18 residues. The CDR3 DNA reads as TGTGCCAGCAGCCATCCTACAGGGGGCGGAGGGGGGGCCAACGTCCTGACTTTC. This gives the protein CASSHPTGGGGGANVLTF.

The rearrangement joins TRBV18 to TRBJ2-3, with a possible D match to TRBD2 (5 bases). The CDR3 loop spans 15 amino acids. Germline values: CDR1 KGHSH, CDR2 LQKENI. V was shortened by 2 bases and J by 6 bases, with 15 bases between the two germline ends. The CDR3 here is CASSPYRDKLDTQYF. DNA for the CDR3: TGTGCCAGCTCACCATACCGGGATAAGTTGGATACGCAGTATTTT.

This clone has just a few counts. The gene calls are TRBV28 and TRBJ2-2, with 9 bases lining up with TRBD2. Trimming took 4 bases from V and 5 from J; bases not matched to a gene: 20. Germline CDR1 and CDR2: MDHEN and SYDVKM. This CDR3 has 20 residues. The chain's CDR3 is CASSSLAGGSWLSRTGELFF. The DNA for the CDR3 is TGTGCCAGCAGTTCCTTGGCGGGAGGGAGTTGGTTAAGTAGGACCGGGGAGCTGTTTTTT. Based on the CDR3 plus reference TRBV28 and TRBJ2-2, the full variable domain is DVKVTQSSRYLVKRTGEKVFLECVQDMDHENMFWYRQDPGLGLRLIYFSYDVKMKEKGDIPEGYSVSREKKERFSLILESASTNQTSMYLCASSSLAGGSWLSRTGELFFGEGSRLTVL.

The chain recombines TRBV7-8 with TRBJ1-3, with D possibly matching TRBD1 (6 bases). Trimming left V 1 base short and J 4 bases short, with 14 bases between. The CDR3 loop spans 16 amino acids. The germline CDR1 and CDR2 sequences are SGHVS and FQNEAQ. This CDR3 reads CASSLELQGKGNTIYF. The CDR3 DNA follows: TGTGCCAGCAGCTTAGAACTACAGGGAAAGGGAAACACCATATATTTT.

The table lists this clone with a count of one. Germline and junction disagree at one end, which may indicate a read error. The rearrangement links TRBV6-2 or TRBV6-3 to TRBJ1-6; no clear D. From germline, CDR1 is MNHEY and CDR2 SVGEGT. This CDR3 has 17 residues. DNA for the CDR3: TGTGCCAGCAGTAACTCCCCACTGACCGAGGCGCATTCACCCCTCCACTTT. Translation: CASSNSPLTEAHSPLHF.

The J gene is TRBJ2-5, the V gene TRBV6-5, with a weak D call TRBD1 (6 bases). The CDR3 is made up of 13 amino acids. V was shortened by 8 bases and J by 5 bases, with 15 bases between the two germline ends. Germline assignment: CDR1 MNHEY and CDR2 SVGAGI. CDR3 coding DNA: TGTGCCAGCCGACAACAGGGTCTGGAGACCCAGTACTTC. Protein sequence: CASRQQGLETQYF.

V is TRBV6-2 or TRBV6-3 and J is TRBJ2-3; 14 bases fit TRBD2. Per the germline V gene, CDR1 is MNHEY and CDR2 is SVGEGT. The CDR3 contains 17 residues. The junction had 9 bases not matched to a gene; V was cut back by 6 bases and J by 4 bases. The CDR3 DNA reads as TGTGCCAGCAGCCAGGGACTAGCGGGAGTATTCGCAGATACGCAGTATTTT. As protein: CASSQGLAGVFADTQYF.

V and J are TRBV6-5 and TRBJ1-2; possibly TRBD1 for D (5 bases). From germline, CDR1 is MNHEY and CDR2 SVGAGI. The CDR3 consists of 12 residues. Between the trimmed V and J ends, which lost 11 bases and 4 bases, there was a span of 14 bases. The CDR3 reads CAHSGGGYGYTF. The CDR3 DNA is TGTGCCCACTCGGGGGGTGGCTATGGCTACACCTTC.

The rearrangement uses TRBV6-6 and TRBJ1-4; D is perhaps TRBD1 (5 bases). Trimming removed 6 bases from V and 6 bases from J, with 8 bases in between. This CDR3 spans 12 amino acids. The germline V gene has CDR1 MNHNY and CDR2 SVGAGI (reference sequence). The DNA of the CDR3 is TGTGCCAGCAGCCGGGGGGATGAAAAACTGTTTTTT. Encoded protein: CASSRGDEKLFF.

The chain carries TRBV2 and TRBJ1-2, with 8 bases fitting TRBD1. The CDR3 runs to 13 residues. Trimming took 4 bases from V and 2 from J; bases not matched to a gene: 0. Germline CDR1 is SNHLY and CDR2 is FYNNEI. DNA of the CDR3: TGTGCCAGCAGTGGGACAGGGAACTATGGCTACACCTTC. This codes for CASSGTGNYGYTF.

There are a few counts of this clone. The chain carries TRBV5-5 and TRBJ1-1; D is perhaps TRBD1 (6 bases). In germline, CDR1 is SGHKS, CDR2 YYEKEE (reference sequence). CDR3 size: 14 residues. With 4 bases removed from V and 8 bases from J, the gap between germline ends came to 18 bases. The CDR3: CASSPQGVGTEAFF. DNA for the CDR3: TGTGCCAGCAGCCCCCAAGGGGTCGGGACAGAAGCTTTCTTT.

The gene calls are TRBV11-2 and TRBJ1-1, with TRBD1 as a possible D gene (6 bases). The length of the CDR3 is 14 residues. V lost 0 bases and J lost 6, with 11 bases in between. Germline V gene lookup returns CDR1 SGHAT and CDR2 FQNNGV. The CDR3 nucleotides are TGTGCCAGCAGCTTAGATCTCACAGGGCCTGAAGCTTTCTTT. This encodes CASSLDLTGPEAFF.

This chain connects TRBV29-1 to TRBJ1-1, with unresolved D. Germline values: CDR1 SQVTM, CDR2 ANQGSEA. The CDR3 loop spans 10 amino acids. V dropped 5 bases and J dropped 4 bases, with 5 bases sitting between them. The CDR3 region has the DNA TGCAGCGTTCTAAGCACTGAAGCTTTCTTT. Translating it yields CSVLSTEAFF.

The chain uses TRBV9 and TRBJ2-3; the match to TRBD2 covers 8 bases. Per germline, CDR1 SGDLS and CDR2 YYNGEE. Trimming removed 3 bases from V and 1 base from J; junction bases left unmatched: 10. The CDR3 consists of 17 residues. The CDR3 DNA follows: TGTGCCAGCAGCGAGGGAGCGGGAGTAGGGGGCACAGATACGCAGTATTTT. It specifies CASSEGAGVGGTDTQYF. Together with reference TRBV9 and TRBJ2-3, the CDR3 gives the full variable domain: DSGVTQTPKHLITATGQRVTLRCSPRSGDLSVYWYQQSLDQGLQFLIQYYNGEERAKGNILERFSAQQFPDLHSELNLSSLELGDSALYFCASSEGAGVGGTDTQYFGPGTRLTVL.

J is TRBJ1-2 and V is TRBV27; D gene ambiguous. V was trimmed by 6 bases and J by 0 bases, leaving 14 bases between them. The CDR3 is 15 residues long. Germline V lookup: CDR1 MNHEY, CDR2 SMNVEV (reference sequence). CDR3 loop: CASSPTRSTNYGYTF. As DNA, the CDR3 is TGTGCCAGCAGCCCGACCAGGTCAACTAACTATGGCTACACCTTC.

This clone has a single count. The V gene is TRBV30, the J gene TRBJ2-3; TRBD2 might be the D (7 bases). This CDR3 region has 15 residues. Germline V lookup: CDR1 GTSNPN, CDR2 SVGIG (reference sequence). Trimming took 3 bases from V and 3 from J, leaving 16 bases between them. The CDR3 reads CAWSGGRGQTDTQYF. For the CDR3, the DNA is TGTGCCTGGAGCGGCGGGCGGGGGCAAACAGATACGCAGTATTTT.